This T cell receptor beta chain was identified in a study of cytomegalovirus exposure and HLA in healthy donors. The J segment lost 4 bases and the V segment lost 5 bases, leaving 7 bases of the junction unmatched. Germline V lookup: CDR1 SGHRS, CDR2 YFSETQ. The CDR3 loop spans 14 amino acids. PCR amplification relied on 60 Vbeta primers (plus 13 Jbeta primers). Profiling relied on immunoSEQ multiplex PCR, and the TCRdb table lists in-frame clones only, not all of them. This repertoire includes fewer than 150,000 clones. Source material: PBMCs. The rearrangement uses TRBV5-1 and TRBJ2-5; 8 positions match TRBD1. The origin of this receptor is a woman aged 60-75 years in good health and CMV-seronegative. Here the CDR3 DNA reads TGCGCCAGCAGTTCAGGGGGCTCTGGAGAGACCCAGTACTTC. This sequence encodes CASSSGGSGETQYF. The full variable domain, in which reference TRBV5-1 and TRBJ2-5 provide the parts outside the CDR3, is KAGVTQTPRYLIKTRGQQVTLSCSPISGHRSVSWYQQTPGQGLQFLFEYFSETQRNKGNFPGRFSGRQFSNSRSEMNVSTLELGDSALYLCASSSGGSGETQYFGPGTRLLVL.